This TCR beta chain came from a study of Tregs in tolerant kidney transplant recipients. Related graft donors supplied nonmyeloablative bone marrow transplants, and mixed chimerism was transient. V shed 2 bases, J shed 2 bases, and the junction held 13 bases outside the gene matches. The CDR3 length is 19 residues. Germline CDR1 reads MGHRA; CDR2 reads YSYEKL. Assay: immunoSEQ multiplex PCR; the TCRdb copy retains only in-frame clones and omits some. The repertoire holds approximately 90,000 clones, 93% seen once, with roughly 1.5% in the top ten. Sequenced here: CD4+ T cells from blood (PBMCs), sampled 12 months after the transplant. This TCR was sampled from a human patient who received a combined kidney and bone marrow transplant. Some T cells may trace back to the graft donor. The V gene is TRBV4-1, the J gene TRBJ2-3, with 10 bases fitting TRBD1. CDR3 region: CASSQWLFGDRGVTDTQYF. Written as DNA, the CDR3 is TGCGCCAGCAGCCAATGGCTATTTGGGGACAGGGGTGTCACAGATACGCAGTATTTT.